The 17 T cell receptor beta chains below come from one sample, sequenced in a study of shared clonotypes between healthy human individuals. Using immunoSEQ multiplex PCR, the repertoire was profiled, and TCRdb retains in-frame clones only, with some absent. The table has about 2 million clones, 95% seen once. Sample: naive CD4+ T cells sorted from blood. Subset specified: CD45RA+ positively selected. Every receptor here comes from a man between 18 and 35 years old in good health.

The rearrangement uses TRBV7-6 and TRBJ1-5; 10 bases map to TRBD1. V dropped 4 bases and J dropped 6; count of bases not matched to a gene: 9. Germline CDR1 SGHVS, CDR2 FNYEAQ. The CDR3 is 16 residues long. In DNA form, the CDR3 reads TGTGCCAGCAGCTCAGAGACAGGGGGCGCGGTTCAGCCCCAGCATTTT. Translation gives CASSSETGGAVQPQHF.

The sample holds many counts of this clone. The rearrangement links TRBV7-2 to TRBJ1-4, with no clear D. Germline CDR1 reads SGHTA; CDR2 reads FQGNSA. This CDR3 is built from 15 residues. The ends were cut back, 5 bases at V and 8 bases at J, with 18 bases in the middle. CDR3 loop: CASSPDGRVGEKLFF. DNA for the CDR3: TGTGCCAGCAGCCCCGACGGGAGAGTCGGCGAAAAACTGTTTTTT.

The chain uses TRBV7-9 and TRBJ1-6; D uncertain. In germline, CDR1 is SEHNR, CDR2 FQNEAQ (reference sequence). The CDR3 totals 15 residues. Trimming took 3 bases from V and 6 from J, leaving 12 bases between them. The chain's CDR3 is CASSFPGRPNSPLHF. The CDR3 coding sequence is TGTGCCAGCAGCTTTCCAGGAAGGCCTAATTCACCCCTCCACTTT. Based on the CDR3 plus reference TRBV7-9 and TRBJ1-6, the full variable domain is DTGVSQNPRHKITKRGQNVTFRCDPISEHNRLYWYRQTLGQGPEFLTYFQNEAQLEKSRLLSDRFSAERPKGSFSTLEIQRTEQGDSAMYLCASSFPGRPNSPLHFGNGTRLTVT.

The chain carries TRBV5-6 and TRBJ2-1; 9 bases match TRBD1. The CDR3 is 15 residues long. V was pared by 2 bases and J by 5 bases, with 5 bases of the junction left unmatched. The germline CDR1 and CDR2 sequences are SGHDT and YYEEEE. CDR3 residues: CASSFGTGTNNEQFF. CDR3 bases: TGTGCCAGCAGCTTCGGGACAGGGACTAACAATGAGCAGTTCTTC.

As DNA, the CDR3 is TGTGCCAGCAGTTATTCCGACAGGGTGGGAGATACGCAGTATTTT. Translating it yields CASSYSDRVGDTQYF. The chain joins TRBV6-6 to TRBJ2-3; 7 bases align to TRBD1. J lost 5 bases, V lost 3 bases, and 8 bases had no gene match. Germline V gene lookup returns CDR1 MNHNY and CDR2 SVGAGI (reference sequence). The CDR3 spans 15 residues.

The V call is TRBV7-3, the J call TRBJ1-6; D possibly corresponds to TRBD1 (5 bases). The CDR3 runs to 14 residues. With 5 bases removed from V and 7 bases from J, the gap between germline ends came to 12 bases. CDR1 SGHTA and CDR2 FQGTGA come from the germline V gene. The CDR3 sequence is CASSPTGLNSPLHF. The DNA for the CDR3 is TGTGCCAGCAGCCCCACAGGACTGAATTCACCCCTCCACTTT.

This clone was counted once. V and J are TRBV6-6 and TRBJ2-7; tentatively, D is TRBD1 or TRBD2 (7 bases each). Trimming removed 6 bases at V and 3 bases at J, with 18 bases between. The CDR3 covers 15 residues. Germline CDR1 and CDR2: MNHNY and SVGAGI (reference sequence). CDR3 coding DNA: TGTGCCAGCAGATCCGGTCAGGGGGGGTTCTACGAGCAGTACTTC. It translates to CASRSGQGGFYEQYF.

The CDR3 is CASSFPGGISPLHF. The CDR3 DNA reads as TGTGCCAGCAGCTTTCCGGGGGGTATATCACCCCTCCACTTT. This chain uses TRBV7-2 with TRBJ1-6; a weak D match, TRBD1 (5 bases). Trimming removed 3 bases from V and 10 bases from J, with 13 bases in between. The germline CDR1 and CDR2 sequences are SGHTA and FQGNSA. There are 14 residues in the CDR3.

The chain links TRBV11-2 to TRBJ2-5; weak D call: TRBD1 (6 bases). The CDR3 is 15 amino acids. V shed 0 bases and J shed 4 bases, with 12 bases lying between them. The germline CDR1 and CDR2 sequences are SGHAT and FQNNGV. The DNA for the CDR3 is TGTGCCAGCAGCTTAGACGGGACATGGGGAGAGACCCAGTACTTC. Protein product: CASSLDGTWGETQYF.

The CDR3 DNA reads TGCGCCAGCAGCTTTTTGATGGACACCGGGGAGCTGTTTTTT. Protein product: CASSFLMDTGELFF. V gene TRBV5-1 combines with J gene TRBJ2-2; D is ambiguous. In germline, CDR1 is SGHRS, CDR2 YFSETQ. The CDR3 runs 14 residues. V dropped 2 bases and J dropped 3 bases, with 8 bases sitting between them.

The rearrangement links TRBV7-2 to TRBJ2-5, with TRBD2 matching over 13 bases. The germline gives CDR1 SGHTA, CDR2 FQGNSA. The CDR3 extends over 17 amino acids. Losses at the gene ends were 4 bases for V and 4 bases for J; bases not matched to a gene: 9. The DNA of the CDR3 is TGTGCCAGCAGCTCTCCCCGGACTAGCGGGGGCTTAGAGACCCAGTACTTC. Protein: CASSSPRTSGGLETQYF.

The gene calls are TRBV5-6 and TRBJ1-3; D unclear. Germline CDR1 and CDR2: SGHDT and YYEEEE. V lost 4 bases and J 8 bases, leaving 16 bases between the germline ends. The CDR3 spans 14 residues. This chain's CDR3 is CASSRQISGDTIYF. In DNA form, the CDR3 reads TGTGCCAGCAGCCGTCAGATCTCTGGCGACACCATATATTTT.

The CDR3 DNA sequence: TGTGCCAGCAGTCTTAAACGACAGGGGGGGACCTACAATGAGCAGTTCTTC. Translation: CASSLKRQGGTYNEQFF. This chain joins TRBV27 and TRBJ2-1; 9 bases are a match to TRBD1. The junction had 10 bases not matched to a gene; V was cut back by 5 bases and J by 2 bases. Germline values: CDR1 MNHEY, CDR2 SMNVEV (reference sequence). The CDR3 is made up of 17 amino acids.

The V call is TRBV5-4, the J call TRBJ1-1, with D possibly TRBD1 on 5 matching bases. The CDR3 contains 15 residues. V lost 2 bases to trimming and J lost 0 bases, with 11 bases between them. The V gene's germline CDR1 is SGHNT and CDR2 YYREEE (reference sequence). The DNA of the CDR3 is TGTGCCAGCAGCTTCCCCGGGGGGATGAACACTGAAGCTTTCTTT. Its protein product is CASSFPGGMNTEAFF.

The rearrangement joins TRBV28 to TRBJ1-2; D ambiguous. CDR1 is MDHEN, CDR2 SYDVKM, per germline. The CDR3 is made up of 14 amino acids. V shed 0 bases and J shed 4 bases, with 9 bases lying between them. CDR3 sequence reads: CASSLWGDSYGYTF. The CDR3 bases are TGTGCCAGCAGTTTATGGGGAGACTCCTATGGCTACACCTTC.

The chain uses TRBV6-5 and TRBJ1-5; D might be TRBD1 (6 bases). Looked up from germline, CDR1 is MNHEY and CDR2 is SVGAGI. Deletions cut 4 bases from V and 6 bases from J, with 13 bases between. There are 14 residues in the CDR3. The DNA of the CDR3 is TGTGCCAGCAGTTCGCGACAGGCTAGTCAGCCCCAGCATTTT. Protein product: CASSSRQASQPQHF.

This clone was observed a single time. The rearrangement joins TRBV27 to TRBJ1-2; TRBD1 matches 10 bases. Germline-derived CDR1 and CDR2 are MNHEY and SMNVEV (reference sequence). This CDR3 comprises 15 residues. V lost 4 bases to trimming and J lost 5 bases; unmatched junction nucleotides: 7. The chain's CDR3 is CASSSRQGAGYGYTF. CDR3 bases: TGTGCCAGCAGTTCCCGACAGGGGGCAGGGTATGGCTACACCTTC.